This is a list of T cell receptor beta chains from one sample in a study of T cells in Graves' hyperthyroidism and ophthalmopathy. TCRdb re-called the multiplex PCR reads with MiXCR, one entry per CDR3 protein. The sample shows around 400,000 distinct CDR3 sequences, roughly 13% of them seen only once. The sequencing input was blood. The source is a woman younger than 30 with Graves' hyperthyroidism. Both conserved end residues are trimmed from each CDR3.

V gene	J gene	CDR3 protein
TRBV28	TRBJ2-1	ASSRGGLAGGAEQF
TRBV3-2	TRBJ2-1	ASSPVLAGVDNEQF
TRBV6-2/TRBV6-3	TRBJ1-2	ASVDRRGGYT
TRBV20-1	TRBJ1-4	SARDSEEGAWEKLF
TRBV12-3/TRBV12-4	TRBJ2-5	ASSLTLGQPQETQY
TRBV28	TRBJ1-2	ASSLHPDRAGGYT
TRBV18	TRBJ1-6	ASSPSGTAYNSPLH
TRBV10-3	TRBJ2-3	ATGAGQGLTDTQY
TRBV20-1	TRBJ2-1	SARVRPTYGNEQF
TRBV12-3/TRBV12-4	TRBJ1-5	ASSYSGTTRNQPQH
TRBV2	TRBJ1-4	ASSEGYSGEKLF
TRBV7-2	TRBJ2-7	ASSLDRGPYEQY
TRBV6-2/TRBV6-3	TRBJ2-1	ASSYDWTGTAYNEQF
TRBV3-1	TRBJ1-2	ASSQDRGRRYGYT
TRBV7-3	TRBJ2-7	ASSSTTWNEQY
TRBV29-1	TRBJ2-1	TPQVAGGPGEQF
TRBV24-1	TRBJ2-2	ATSLTGELF
TRBV2	TRBJ2-3	ARGAGLRMTTQY
TRBV28	TRBJ1-5	ASMRGYSNQPQH
TRBV20-1	TRBJ2-7	SARDALESYEQY
TRBV11-2	TRBJ2-7	ASSSSGLSYEQY
TRBV5-1	TRBJ2-1	ASSLTSGMGYNEQF
TRBV28	TRBJ1-4	ASRDGGFGEKLF
TRBV5-5	TRBJ2-3	ASSQGTGGHTDTQY
TRBV9	TRBJ2-3	ASSAWTSLSHTDTQY
TRBV15	TRBJ1-3	ATSLGGSTGNTIY
TRBV3-1	TRBJ1-1	ASSEEGGGTEAF
TRBV7-2	TRBJ2-3	ASSGGVDYGTDTQY
TRBV9	TRBJ2-2	ASSSRRKNTGELF
TRBV5-1	TRBJ1-2	ASSFEGGDGYT
TRBV9	TRBJ1-1	ASSVAPFGGGSNTEAF
TRBV6-2/TRBV6-3	TRBJ2-1	ASSRLAGRGSGEQF
TRBV20-1	TRBJ2-7	SARASPYEQY
TRBV19	TRBJ2-7	ASSWTGRSYEQY
TRBV5-1	TRBJ2-3	ASSLRGGGDTQY
TRBV7-6	TRBJ1-2	ASSFASGYGYT
TRBV20-1	TRBJ2-2	SAFTVNTGELF
TRBV20-1	TRBJ2-5	SAQRGSGGAPETQY
TRBV29-1	TRBJ1-1	SVRSGIPTGEAF
TRBV7-2	TRBJ2-1	ASSLGGGPEQF
TRBV9	TRBJ2-1	ASSVGGRGTEQF
TRBV27	TRBJ2-7	ASSLRGSQTYEQY
TRBV3-1	TRBJ1-2	ASSQGGTQVTYGYT
TRBV2	TRBJ2-3	ASVPTSGGPDTQY
TRBV18	TRBJ1-4	ASSPQGVRNEKLF